This TCR beta chain was identified during a study of T cell changes during pregnancy in multiple sclerosis. CDR1 is MRHNA, CDR2 SNTAGT, per germline. The CDR3 covers 13 residues. The V and J ends lost 8 bases and 6 bases, in that order; junction bases with no gene match: 4. The table came from immunoSEQ multiplex PCR; TCRdb's copy has only in-frame clones and leaves some out. The sample shows under 75,000 clones, around 91% of them seen only once. This sequence originates from a female donor in good health, enrolled as a control in a pregnancy study. Source: peripheral blood, taken in the third trimester of pregnancy. The chain joins TRBV6-4 to TRBJ1-6, with 7 bases identical to TRBD1. CDR3 loop: CASGAGGNSPLHF. The CDR3 DNA reads TGTGCCAGCGGGGCAGGGGGTAATTCACCCCTCCACTTT.